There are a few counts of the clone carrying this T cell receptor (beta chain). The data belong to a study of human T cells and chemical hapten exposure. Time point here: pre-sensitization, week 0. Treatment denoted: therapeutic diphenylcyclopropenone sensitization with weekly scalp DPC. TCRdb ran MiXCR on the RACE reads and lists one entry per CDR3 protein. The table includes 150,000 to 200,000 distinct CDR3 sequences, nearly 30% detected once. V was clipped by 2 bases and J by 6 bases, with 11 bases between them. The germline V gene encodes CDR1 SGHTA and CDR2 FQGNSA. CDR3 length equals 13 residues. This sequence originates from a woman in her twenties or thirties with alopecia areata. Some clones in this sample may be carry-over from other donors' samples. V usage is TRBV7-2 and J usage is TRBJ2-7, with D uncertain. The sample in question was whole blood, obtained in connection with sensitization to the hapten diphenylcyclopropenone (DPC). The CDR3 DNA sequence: TGTGCCAGCAGCTTATTATTTTTGGGCGAGCAGTACTTC. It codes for CASSLLFLGEQYF.